This record concerns one T cell receptor (beta chain) sequence. Its cognate antigen is unknown. Unsorted PBMC DNA was sequenced on ten immunoSEQ deep assay plates. Data came from immunoSEQ multiplex PCR; TCRdb stores just in-frame clones and leaves some out. The table records about half a million clones, roughly 80% of them present only once. These data belong to a study of shared clonotypes between healthy human individuals. Donors, healthy HIV-negative adults, lacked recent acute infections or vaccinations. Every donor, a Caucasian adult, lived in Nashville, Tennessee. CDR3 length: 13 amino acids. J was trimmed by 5 bases and V by 6 bases; bases with no gene match: 3. Looked up from germline, CDR1 is WSHSY and CDR2 is SAAADI. Study findings and constraints: Few donors limited the genetic and exposure-history diversity represented.

The material sequenced was PBMCs. The chain carries TRBV10-2 and TRBJ2-1, with 8 bases that match TRBD2. The sequence was obtained from a woman aged 40 to 49 in good health. Some clones in this sample may be carry-over from other donors' samples. CDR3 residues: CASRLAAHNEQFF. In nucleotides, the CDR3 is TGCGCCAGCAGACTAGCGGCCCACAATGAGCAGTTCTTC.